These 22 T cell receptor beta chains were all obtained from the same sample, sequenced in a study of blood T cell repertoires in COVID-19. Clones were sequenced by immunoSEQ multiplex PCR, and TCRdb holds only the in-frame ones, with some missing. The data hold over 95,000 clones, with roughly 90% observed a single time. Sequences were obtained from peripheral blood. These receptors came from a human donor with acute or convalescent COVID-19. The donor label of this sample is uncertain.

The count of this clone is one. Distinct nucleotide sequences in the sample also encode this CDR3. V is TRBV11-2 and J is TRBJ1-4; no definite D call. Germline assignment: CDR1 SGHAT and CDR2 FQNNGV. CDR3 size: 12 residues. The V end was cut by 6 bases, the J end by 8 bases, with 10 bases between. CDR3 in DNA: TGTGCCAGCAGTCTCGCGGGGGAAAAACTGTTTTTT. Translated, it gives CASSLAGEKLFF.

J is TRBJ2-5 and V is TRBV5-4; D uncertain. The V gene's germline CDR1 is SGHNT and CDR2 YYREEE (reference sequence). The CDR3 consists of 14 residues. With 0 bases removed from V and 1 base from J, the gap between germline ends came to 7 bases. The CDR3 here is CASSLGLIQETQYF. The CDR3, as DNA: TGTGCCAGCAGCTTGGGACTCATCCAAGAGACCCAGTACTTC.

The CDR3 DNA reads TGTGCCAGCAGTTTATCCCCAGGCGACTATGGCTACACCTTC. It translates to CASSLSPGDYGYTF. The chain combines TRBV28 with TRBJ1-2; D not certain. CDR3 size: 14 residues. V was clipped by 1 base and J by 3 bases, with 9 bases between them. Germline V gives CDR1 MDHEN, CDR2 SYDVKM.

The J gene is TRBJ1-4, the V gene TRBV12-3 or TRBV12-4; D gene uncertain. The CDR3 is 13 amino acids. V was cut by 6 bases and J by 7 bases, with 12 bases left in between. The CDR3 reads CASRKMTGEKLFF. CDR3 nucleotides: TGTGCCAGCAGAAAAATGACTGGTGAAAAACTGTTTTTT.

This chain connects TRBV19 to TRBJ2-3; 8 bases match TRBD2. Germline loops: CDR1 LNHDA, CDR2 SQIVND (reference sequence). The CDR3 loop spans 17 amino acids. The V segment lost 5 bases and the J segment 1 base; nucleotides outside the gene matches: 11. The CDR3, as DNA: TGTGCCAGTAGTCCGGCTAGCGGGTCGACCGGCACAGATACGCAGTATTTT. It codes for CASSPASGSTGTDTQYF.

The rearrangement uses TRBV6-6 and TRBJ1-5, with 7 bases fitting TRBD1. V lost 6 bases to trimming and J lost 3 bases; unmatched junction nucleotides: 2. The germline CDR1 and CDR2 sequences are MNHNY and SVGAGI (reference sequence). This CDR3 has 13 residues. CDR3 loop: CASRDRYNQPQHF. The CDR3 DNA reads as TGTGCCAGCAGGGACAGGTACAATCAGCCCCAGCATTTT.

This chain joins TRBV6-2 or TRBV6-3 and TRBJ2-7; 13 positions agree with TRBD2. J gave up 1 base and V 4 bases, and 4 bases lay outside the gene matches. The CDR3 has 16 residues. In germline, CDR1 is MNHEY, CDR2 SVGEGT. The CDR3 spells CASSSRLAGGSYEQYF. In nucleotides, the CDR3 is TGTGCCAGCAGTTCAAGACTAGCGGGGGGATCCTACGAGCAGTACTTC.

This clone was recorded once. The chain joins TRBV19 to TRBJ1-5, with D perhaps TRBD1 (5 bases). Deletions cut 1 base from V and 0 bases from J, with 7 bases between. Germline V gene sequence: CDR1 LNHDA, CDR2 SQIVND (reference sequence). The length of the CDR3 is 15 residues. CDR3 bases: TGTGCCAGTAGTATAGCGACAGTTAGCAATCAGCCCCAGCATTTT. Translating it yields CASSIATVSNQPQHF.

The gene calls are TRBV7-3 and TRBJ2-3, with D possibly TRBD2 on 5 matching bases. The germline CDR1 and CDR2 sequences are SGHTA and FQGTGA. The V end was cut by 1 base, the J end by 3 bases, with 11 bases between. The CDR3 is 15 amino acids. The CDR3 nucleotides read TGTGCCAGCAGCTTAAGCGGGCTCCGAACAGATACGCAGTATTTT. It encodes CASSLSGLRTDTQYF.

The chain employs TRBV6-5 and TRBJ1-6; 9 positions agree with TRBD1. V gave up 6 bases and J gave up 9 bases; unmatched junction bases: 9. The germline CDR1 and CDR2 sequences are MNHEY and SVGAGI. The CDR3 covers 15 residues. The CDR3 DNA follows: TGTGCCAGCAGGGGGGACAGGGAAGGTAGTTCACCCCTCCACTTT. Encoded protein: CASRGDREGSSPLHF.

The chain has TRBV28 and TRBJ1-2; TRBD1 might be the D (5 bases). The CDR3 loop spans 14 amino acids. Trimming removed 5 bases from V and 8 bases from J, with 18 bases in between. The germline V gene has CDR1 MDHEN and CDR2 SYDVKM. The CDR3 loop is CASSPLYTGLGYTF. In nucleotides, the CDR3 is TGTGCCAGCAGTCCCCTCTATACGGGACTAGGCTACACCTTC.

The V call is TRBV7-9, the J call TRBJ2-3; TRBD1 aligns across 9 bases. J was trimmed by 2 bases and V by 11 bases; bases with no gene match: 11. This CDR3 has 15 amino acids. Germline-derived CDR1 and CDR2 are SEHNR and FQNEAQ (reference sequence). The CDR3 DNA sequence: TGTGCCGTTGAGGGGAACAGGGGGCCCACAGATACGCAGTATTTT. This encodes CAVEGNRGPTDTQYF.

The chain employs TRBV14 and TRBJ2-3, with TRBD2 matching over 14 bases. The CDR3 extends over 15 amino acids. Looked up from germline, CDR1 is SGHDN and CDR2 is FVKESK. The trim removed 5 bases at V and 5 bases at J, leaving 3 bases unmatched. The chain's CDR3 is CASSSGTSGRDTQYF. DNA of the CDR3: TGTGCCAGCAGCAGCGGGACTAGCGGGAGAGATACGCAGTATTTT.

The chain recombines TRBV19 with TRBJ1-4; 7 positions agree with TRBD1. The V gene end was trimmed by 3 bases and the J gene end by 8 bases; junction bases not matched to a gene: 12. The CDR3 loop spans 16 amino acids. Germline V CDR1 and CDR2: LNHDA, SQIVND (reference sequence). The CDR3 coding sequence is TGTGCCAGTAGTATCCCCTCGACAGGGCGGATCGAAAAACTGTTTTTT. It yields the protein CASSIPSTGRIEKLFF. Complete variable domain (other parts from reference TRBV19 and TRBJ1-4): DGGITQSPKYLFRKEGQNVTLSCEQNLNHDAMYWYRQDPGQGLRLIYYSQIVNDFQKGDIAEGYSVSREKKESFPLTVTSAQKNPTAFYLCASSIPSTGRIEKLFFGSGTQLSVL.

This chain uses TRBV18 with TRBJ2-7, with 7 bases fitting TRBD1. Germline loops: CDR1 KGHSH, CDR2 LQKENI. The CDR3 runs to 13 residues. With 5 bases clipped from V and 5 bases from J, the junction kept 6 bases outside the gene matches. CDR3 DNA sequence: TGTGCCAGCTCATCCTCTACAGGGGACGAGCAGTACTTC. Translation: CASSSSTGDEQYF.

The chain carries TRBV24-1 and TRBJ2-1; maybe TRBD1 (6 bases). Trimming took off 9 bases at V and 4 bases at J, with 15 bases between the two ends. CDR1 and CDR2 from the germline V gene are KGHDR and SFDVKD. CDR3 size: 14 residues. The CDR3 protein is CATRGGVGYNEQFF. The CDR3 nucleotides read TGTGCCACCCGAGGGGGAGTTGGATACAATGAGCAGTTCTTC.

This rearrangement joins TRBV28 to TRBJ1-5, with 9 bases identical to TRBD1. Germline V gene sequence: CDR1 MDHEN, CDR2 SYDVKM. The CDR3 loop spans 17 amino acids. V trimming: 1 base; J trimming: 5 bases; junction bases outside the gene matches: 9. The CDR3 DNA is TGTGCCAGCAGTTTATCTGGGACAGGGTTGGTTCATCAGCCCCAGCATTTT. Translation: CASSLSGTGLVHQPQHF.

This chain links TRBV7-9 with TRBJ1-1; 7 bases map to TRBD1. CDR3 length equals 15 residues. Trimming removed 5 bases from V and 3 bases from J; junction bases left unmatched: 9. Germline CDR1 reads SEHNR; CDR2 reads FQNEAQ (reference sequence). CDR3 in amino acids: CASSRSNRGDTEAFF. CDR3 coding DNA: TGTGCCAGCAGCCGGAGCAACAGGGGAGACACTGAAGCTTTCTTT.

The chain is built from TRBV9 and TRBJ2-7; 10 bases match TRBD2. Germline lookup yields CDR1 SGDLS and CDR2 YYNGEE. Trimming at V came to 0 bases and at J to 5 bases, leaving 5 bases not matched to a gene. This CDR3 region has 15 residues. CDR3 amino acids: CASSVEGTSDHEQYF. CDR3 coding DNA: TGTGCCAGCAGCGTAGAAGGGACTAGCGATCACGAGCAGTACTTC.

The chain's CDR3 is CASSPKGGRYGYTF. CDR3 nucleotides: TGTGCCAGCTCACCAAAAGGGGGCCGGTATGGCTACACCTTC. The chain has TRBV18 and TRBJ1-2; TRBD1 matches at 7 bases. V was clipped by 2 bases and J by 5 bases; unmatched bases: 5. The CDR3 covers 14 residues. Germline loops: CDR1 KGHSH, CDR2 LQKENI.

This sequence joins TRBV10-3 and TRBJ2-7, with TRBD1 as a possible D gene (6 bases). V was trimmed by 6 bases and J by 1 base, leaving 10 bases between them. The CDR3 length is 13 residues. Germline values: CDR1 ENHRY, CDR2 SYGVKD. In DNA form, the CDR3 reads TGTGCCATCAGGGGACAACAATCCTACGAGCAGTACTTC. Translated: CAIRGQQSYEQYF.

V gene TRBV6-6 combines with J gene TRBJ2-7, with no clear D. Trimming took off 7 bases at V and 3 bases at J, with 13 bases between the two ends. The CDR3 has 13 amino acids. CDR1 MNHNY and CDR2 SVGAGI come from the germline V gene (reference sequence). The CDR3 nucleotides read TGTGCCAGCACACGGAGTCCCCTCTACGAGCAGTACTTC. This translates into CASTRSPLYEQYF.